This TCR beta chain is from a study of cytomegalovirus exposure and HLA in healthy donors. A remark on this clone: Its specificity is unknown.

PCR involved 60 Vbeta and 13 Jbeta primers. The assay was immunoSEQ multiplex PCR, and TCRdb's table has in-frame clones only and misses some. The repertoire consists of about 140,000 clones, with 73% occurring once and the leading ten covering approximately 15%. V was cut by 0 bases and J by 3 bases, with 11 bases left in between. Looked up from germline, CDR1 is SGHNT and CDR2 is YENEEA. The CDR3 has 15 residues. Whole-study findings and limits: Researchers reported from a later analysis that most CMV-associated TCR beta chains appeared HLA-restricted.

The specimen was PBMCs. The receptor's source is a human donor in good health. This chain joins TRBV11-3 and TRBJ1-1; weak D call: TRBD1 (5 bases). The CDR3: CASSLDLTAYTEAFF. DNA for the CDR3: TGTGCCAGCAGCTTAGACCTGACAGCTTACACTGAAGCTTTCTTT. Full variable domain (missing parts from reference TRBV11-3 and TRBJ1-1): EAGVVQSPRYKIIEKKQPVAFWCNPISGHNTLYWYLQNLGQGPELLIRYENEEAVDDSQLPKDRFSAERLKGVDSTLKIQPAELGDSAVYLCASSLDLTAYTEAFFGQGTRLTVV.